This entry is about one TCR beta chain. Seattle participants joined during active infection and were tracked over time. The source of the sample is a study of blood T cell repertoires in COVID-19. Study information: COVID-19 samples, acute and convalescent, were from the United States, Italy and Spain. From T cells, B-cell-depleted T cells, or PBMCs came the material, which was cDNA or gDNA.

This CDR3 has 14 amino acids. The germline gives CDR1 GTSNPN, CDR2 SVGIG (reference sequence). Deletions cut 2 bases from V and 4 bases from J, with 12 bases between. Profiling relied on immunoSEQ multiplex PCR, and the TCRdb table lists in-frame clones only, not all of them. The sample holds 150,000 to 160,000 clones, 70% to 90% seen once. The J gene is TRBJ1-5, the V gene TRBV30, with D perhaps matching TRBD1 (6 bases). This sequence originates from a man aged 55-75 years with COVID-19, enrolled during active disease. Source material: peripheral blood. CDR3 in amino acids: CAWSTQGGNQPQHF. In nucleotides, the CDR3 is TGTGCCTGGAGTACACAGGGTGGAAATCAGCCCCAGCATTTT.